This TCR beta chain was sequenced during a study of shared clonotypes between healthy human individuals. Broader study findings: Naive subsets typically showed greater estimated richness than memory subsets. Rarefaction analysis demonstrated incomplete sorted-subset sequencing notwithstanding large depth.

Approximately 210 ng DNA, tens of thousands of T cell genomes, went into each sorted-subset replicate PCR. TCRdb's copy holds only in-frame clones and misses some; the assay was immunoSEQ multiplex PCR. The sample has approximately 980,000 clones, over 60% seen once; the top ten hold approximately 1.5%. The CDR3 covers 14 residues. Of note for this clone: Antigen unknown.

The rearrangement uses TRBV21-1 and TRBJ1-1; the table's D gene call, TRBD1, was not cross checked with the DNA. TRBV21-1 is noted as a pseudogene. This TCR was recovered from a man in his late teens or twenties in good health. Sequenced: memory CD4+ T cells sorted from blood. Subset here: CD45RA-negative fraction. The CDR3 DNA sequence: TGTGCCAGCAGCAAAAAAGGACAGGGTCGGGGAGCTTTCTTT. Amino acids: CASSKKGQGRGAFF.